This is a list of T cell receptor beta chains from one sample in a study of T cells in Graves' hyperthyroidism and ophthalmopathy. TCRdb redid the calling of the multiplex PCR reads with MiXCR, one entry per CDR3 protein. The sample has approximately 58,000 distinct CDR3 sequences; 49% are singletons. Material: blood. The receptor set was obtained from a woman in her thirties with Graves' ophthalmopathy. Each CDR3 is given with its conserved first and last residue. The order of the fields is CDR3 DNA, CDR3 protein, clone size, D gene, J gene, V gene. The D gene is left open where the match is weak. The listing skips clone size in some rows; elsewhere it reads once, few, many or a size class.

TGTGCCAGCAGCTCGAGGACAGTACAAGAGACCCAGTACTTC | CASSSRTVQETQYF | once | - | TRBJ2-5 | TRBV7-2
TGTGCCAGCAGCTCACTGGGTTTAGAGCCCCAGCATTTT | CASSSLGLEPQHF | - | - | TRBJ1-5 | TRBV9
TGCAGGGAATCGTTAGGAGATAATGAAAAACTGTTTTTT | CRESLGDNEKLFF | - | - | TRBJ1-4 | TRBV29-1
TGTGCCAGCTACCTAGCGGTCGGGGAGCAGTACTTC | CASYLAVGEQYF | - | TRBD2 | TRBJ2-7 | TRBV2
TGTGCCAGCAGTACAGGGATCACAGATACGCAGTATTTT | CASSTGITDTQYF | many | - | TRBJ2-3 | TRBV2
TGCGCCAGCAGCTTGGGGACAGGGACAGATACGCAGTATTTT | CASSLGTGTDTQYF | many | TRBD1 | TRBJ2-3 | TRBV5-1
TGTGCCAGCAGTGAGCCGAAGGTTCCGAACACTGAAGCTTTCTTT | CASSEPKVPNTEAFF | many | - | TRBJ1-1 | TRBV28
TGTAGTTTCGGGCGGGAGGGCCGGGAGGCCCAGTACTTC | CSFGREGREAQYF | once | TRBD2 | TRBJ2-5 | TRBV20-1
TGTGCCAGCAGCTTGGAGCAGGCTAACTATGGCTACACCTTC | CASSLEQANYGYTF | many | - | TRBJ1-2 | TRBV5-8
TGCAGTGCTAGAGAACGCCGTAGCGGGCTTGGGGGTGAGCAGTTCTTC | CSARERRSGLGGEQFF | many | TRBD2 | TRBJ2-1 | TRBV20-1
TGTGCCAGCCAGCCAGCGGGAGCAGGCAATGAGCAGTTCTTC | CASQPAGAGNEQFF | many | TRBD2 | TRBJ2-1 | TRBV2
TGCGCCAGCAGTGAACCGGGCCGCAATCAGCCCCAGCATTTT | CASSEPGRNQPQHF | medium-sized | - | TRBJ1-5 | TRBV10-1
TGTGCCAGCAGCGCGGGGGGGCTTAGTGAGACCCAGTACTTC | CASSAGGLSETQYF | - | TRBD2 | TRBJ2-5 | TRBV9
TGCAGTGCAGCGGACTTCGCCTACGAGCAGTACTTC | CSAADFAYEQYF | - | - | TRBJ2-7 | TRBV20-1
TGCGCCAGCAGCGGGGGGGTGAACACTGAAGCTTTCTTT | CASSGGVNTEAFF | many | - | TRBJ1-1 | TRBV10-2
TGTGCCAGCAGCTCCCCGGGACTAGCGGGCACCGGGGAGCTGTTTTTT | CASSSPGLAGTGELFF | - | TRBD2 | TRBJ2-2 | TRBV7-9
TGTGCCAGCAGCCACAGGGGGGGCAATGAGCAGTATTTT | CASSHRGGNEQYF | - | - | TRBJ2-3 | TRBV11-3
TGTGCCGTCCTAGCGGGAAACCAAGAGACCCAGTACTTC | CAVLAGNQETQYF | many | TRBD2 | TRBJ2-5 | TRBV7-9
TGCAGTGCTACTCGGGCTGGCGGGGTCAGCAATCAGCCCCAGCATTTT | CSATRAGGVSNQPQHF | - | - | TRBJ1-5 | TRBV20-1
TGTGCCAGCAGTCCCTCCACAGGGGGAGAAAAACTGTTTTTT | CASSPSTGGEKLFF | - | TRBD1 | TRBJ1-4 | TRBV10-2
TGTGCCAGCAGTAACACCGGGACGGCGAACACTGAAGCTTTCTTT | CASSNTGTANTEAFF | many | - | TRBJ1-1 | TRBV6-5
TGTGCCAGCTCACCTCCGACAGGGAAACTGTTTTTT | CASSPPTGKLFF | - | TRBD1 | TRBJ1-4 | TRBV18
TGCGTCAGCAGCTTGTCGGGACTGAGCGAACAGCCCCAGTATTTT | CVSSLSGLSEQPQYF | - | - | TRBJ2-3 | TRBV5-5
TGTGCCAGCAGCTTGCGACTCAACCCTGTTTACAAGCAGTACTTC | CASSLRLNPVYKQYF | - | - | TRBJ2-7 | TRBV5-5
TGTGCGAGCAAGGGCCGTCCTGGGGGCACCTACGAGCAGTACTTC | CASKGRPGGTYEQYF | many | - | TRBJ2-7 | TRBV28
TGTGCCAGCAGTTACACAGGCGGGAGGGGGAATGAGCAGTTCTTC | CASSYTGGRGNEQFF | many | TRBD2 | TRBJ2-1 | TRBV6-2/TRBV6-3
TGTGCCACCAGTGACACACTTCTAGCGGGAGGCTACAATGAAAAACTGTTTTTT | CATSDTLLAGGYNEKLFF | - | - | TRBJ1-4 | TRBV24-1